A single TCR beta chain is shown here with its context. This sample was taken from a study of blood T cell repertoires in COVID-19. Across the whole study: Sites across the United States, Italy and Spain contributed samples from acute and convalescent COVID-19. Sample material is recorded as cDNA or gDNA derived from T cells, B-cell-depleted T cells, or PBMCs.

Per the germline V gene, CDR1 is LNHDA and CDR2 is SQIVND (reference sequence). CDR3 length: 15 amino acids. V shed 5 bases, J shed 0 bases, and the junction held 5 bases outside the gene matches. Under the authors' procedure: Amplification from reference gene primers served as the basis for estimated nucleated cell counts. The data were produced by immunoSEQ multiplex PCR, yet TCRdb's version contains in-frame clones alone and is incomplete. That table gives V, J and clone size, and the DNA gave D and trimming. The sample gives about 140,000 clones, approximately 79% of which show up once; approximately 3.6% is in the top ten.

V usage is TRBV19 and J usage is TRBJ2-3; TRBD2 agrees at 7 bases. Sequenced sample: peripheral blood. The clonotype originates from a man in his sixties with acute or convalescent COVID-19. CDR3 sequence reads: CASSRLAASTDTQYF. The CDR3 coding sequence is TGTGCCAGTAGTCGCCTAGCGGCTAGCACAGATACGCAGTATTTT.